A single sample gave rise to the 23 T cell receptor beta chains below, sequenced in a study of T cell responses to AZD1222 COVID-19 vaccine. Measured with immunoSEQ multiplex PCR; TCRdb has only the in-frame clones, and not every one. The sample includes 200,000 or so clones, around 87% of them seen just once. Sequences were derived from peripheral blood, sampled on day 0 of MenACWY control vaccination. Receptors were obtained from an adult in good health.

The chain couples TRBV27 to TRBJ1-6; the match to TRBD1 covers 9 bases. The V and J ends lost 0 bases and 9 bases, in that order; junction bases with no gene match: 3. The germline V gene has CDR1 MNHEY and CDR2 SMNVEV (reference sequence). This CDR3 has 15 amino acids. CDR3 DNA: TGTGCCAGCAGTTTATCGGGGACAGGGAGTTCACCCCTCCACTTT. Protein sequence: CASSLSGTGSSPLHF.

The chain joins TRBV28 to TRBJ1-5, with TRBD1 as a possible D gene (5 bases). Trimming left V 8 bases short and J 8 bases short, with 7 bases between. CDR1 MDHEN and CDR2 SYDVKM come from the germline V gene. The CDR3 has 10 amino acids. The CDR3 sequence is CASGDEPQHF. CDR3 in DNA: TGTGCCAGCGGGGACGAGCCCCAGCATTTT. The complete variable domain, with remaining parts taken from reference TRBV28 and TRBJ1-5, reads DVKVTQSSRYLVKRTGEKVFLECVQDMDHENMFWYRQDPGLGLRLIYFSYDVKMKEKGDIPEGYSVSREKKERFSLILESASTNQTSMYLCASGDEPQHFGDGTRLSIL.

The V gene is TRBV19, the J gene TRBJ1-5; D gene ambiguous. The CDR3 has 11 amino acids. The germline V gene encodes CDR1 LNHDA and CDR2 SQIVND (reference sequence). The CDR3 sequence is CGAGGIGPQHF. The CDR3 DNA reads as TGTGGCGCGGGTGGCATCGGGCCCCAGCATTTT.

This chain connects TRBV24-1 to TRBJ2-3; possibly TRBD2 for D (6 bases). Germline-derived CDR1 and CDR2 are KGHDR and SFDVKD. Trimming shortened V by 10 bases and J by 2 bases, and 12 bases separated the two germline ends. This CDR3 is 13 amino acids long. In DNA form, the CDR3 reads TGTGCCACTTGCGGGGATCTCACAGATACGCAGTATTTT. This translates into CATCGDLTDTQYF.

The sample holds one count of this clone. The genes are TRBV24-1 and TRBJ2-1; maybe TRBD2 (6 bases). CDR3 length: 12 residues. V shed 5 bases and J shed 6 bases, with 7 bases lying between them. Germline lookup yields CDR1 KGHDR and CDR2 SFDVKD. The CDR3 protein is CATSAGGNEQFF. The DNA for the CDR3 is TGTGCCACCAGTGCCGGGGGCAATGAGCAGTTCTTC.

The gene calls are TRBV6-4 and TRBJ2-3; perhaps D is TRBD1 or TRBD2 (5 bases each). Trimming took 6 bases from V and 0 from J, leaving 19 bases between them. The CDR3 extends over 17 amino acids. The V gene's germline CDR1 is MRHNA and CDR2 SNTAGT. The CDR3 DNA reads as TGTGCCAGCAGGACACCGTCCCCGGGGCCTAGCACAGATACGCAGTATTTT. Amino acid sequence: CASRTPSPGPSTDTQYF.

The V call is TRBV3-1 (or the pseudogene TRBV3-2), the J call TRBJ1-3, with TRBD1 matching 9 bases. After removal of 4 bases from V and 2 bases from J, the junction contained 3 bases not matched to a gene. The CDR3 contains 15 residues. Germline V gene sequence: CDR1 LGHDT, CDR2 YNNKEL (reference sequence). This chain's CDR3 is CASSPTGGTGNTIYF. In DNA, the CDR3 is TGTGCCAGCAGCCCGACAGGGGGTACTGGAAACACCATATATTTT.

The chain has TRBV24-1 and TRBJ1-1; D gene uncertain. Trimming removed 7 bases at V and 6 bases at J, with 11 bases between. This CDR3 has 12 residues. Germline V gives CDR1 KGHDR, CDR2 SFDVKD. Here the CDR3 DNA reads TGTGCCACCAGCTCCGGATCGGCTGAAGCTTTCTTT. It yields the protein CATSSGSAEAFF.

The V gene is TRBV29-1, the J gene TRBJ2-1, with D perhaps matching TRBD2 (5 bases). The V end was cut by 7 bases, the J end by 8 bases, with 12 bases between. In germline, CDR1 is SQVTM, CDR2 ANQGSEA. This CDR3 is built from 11 residues. CDR3 bases: TGCAGCGCCGGGGAAAGCGATGAGCAGTTCTTC. It yields the protein CSAGESDEQFF.

The chain has TRBV10-3 and TRBJ1-5, with D tentatively TRBD1 (6 bases). V shed 4 bases and J shed 5 bases, with 15 bases lying between them. Germline V gene lookup returns CDR1 ENHRY and CDR2 SYGVKD. This CDR3 contains 15 residues. The CDR3 sequence is CAISGGQGYDQPQHF. Written as DNA, the CDR3 is TGTGCCATCAGTGGGGGGCAGGGATACGATCAGCCCCAGCATTTT.

The J gene is TRBJ1-4, the V gene TRBV5-1; D unresolved. Trimming removed 0 bases at V and 6 bases at J, with 12 bases between. Germline V gene data show CDR1 as SGHRS and CDR2 as YFSETQ. This CDR3 region has 15 residues. The chain's CDR3 is CASSLVSVTDEKLFF. The CDR3 DNA reads as TGCGCCAGCAGCTTGGTTTCAGTTACCGATGAAAAACTGTTTTTT.

The chain employs TRBV11-2 and TRBJ1-1; no clear D. The CDR3 runs 18 residues. Trimming stripped 6 bases from V and 3 bases from J, with 26 bases between. Per the germline V gene, CDR1 is SGHAT and CDR2 is FQNNGV. The CDR3 DNA reads as TGTGCCAGCAGTACCTTGGACCGCCGGGGTCGTCCGGACACTGAAGCTTTCTTT. This gives the protein CASSTLDRRGRPDTEAFF.

V is TRBV7-8 and J is TRBJ2-2, with D perhaps assigned TRBD1 or TRBD2 (6 bases each). This CDR3 comprises 13 residues. V shed 10 bases and J shed 6 bases, with 15 bases lying between them. The germline V gene has CDR1 SGHVS and CDR2 FQNEAQ. This CDR3 is CAKNNRDSGELFF. As DNA, the CDR3 is TGTGCCAAGAACAACAGGGACTCCGGGGAGCTGTTTTTT.

This clone was found a few times. The V gene is TRBV18, the J gene TRBJ1-1, with 8 positions matching TRBD1. CDR3 size: 15 residues. Germline V gene sequence: CDR1 KGHSH, CDR2 LQKENI. V was pared by 3 bases and J by 5 bases, with 8 bases of the junction left unmatched. The CDR3: CASSPNGQGGTEAFF. CDR3 nucleotide sequence: TGTGCCAGCTCACCTAACGGACAGGGCGGGACTGAAGCTTTCTTT.

The chain couples TRBV29-1 to TRBJ2-5; tentatively, D is TRBD1 (7 bases). CDR1 and CDR2 from the germline V gene are SQVTM and ANQGSEA. There are 14 residues in the CDR3. Trimming left V 7 bases short and J 1 base short, with 16 bases between. The CDR3 loop reads CSELRDRPQETQYF. DNA of the CDR3: TGCAGCGAGCTGCGGGACAGACCCCAAGAGACCCAGTACTTC.

This clone was observed a few times. The J gene is TRBJ1-6, the V gene TRBV28, with 8 bases lining up with TRBD1. The CDR3 runs 14 residues. Germline CDR1 and CDR2: MDHEN and SYDVKM. With V trimmed by 5 bases and J by 8 bases, 5 bases remained unmatched. CDR3 residues: CASSPGGRDSPLHF. DNA of the CDR3: TGTGCCAGCAGTCCAGGGGGCAGGGATTCACCCCTCCACTTT. Together with reference TRBV28 and TRBJ1-6, the CDR3 gives the full variable domain: DVKVTQSSRYLVKRTGEKVFLECVQDMDHENMFWYRQDPGLGLRLIYFSYDVKMKEKGDIPEGYSVSREKKERFSLILESASTNQTSMYLCASSPGGRDSPLHFGNGTRLTVT.

The V and J genes are TRBV30 and TRBJ1-3; D remains unclear. Trimming stripped 5 bases from V and 1 base from J, with 3 bases between. Germline CDR1 is GTSNPN and CDR2 is SVGIG (reference sequence). The CDR3 consists of 11 residues. The CDR3 bases are TGTGCCTGGCTGTCTGGAAACACCATATATTTT. It yields the protein CAWLSGNTIYF.

The CDR3 bases are TGTGCCAGCAGTGAAGCGGGGAATTTGGGGAGTGAAAAACTGTTTTTT. It specifies CASSEAGNLGSEKLFF. The J gene is TRBJ1-4, the V gene TRBV6-1; D remains unclear. Germline V lookup: CDR1 MNHNS, CDR2 SASEGT. This CDR3 has 16 residues. The V end was cut by 0 bases, the J end by 7 bases, with 15 bases between.

V is TRBV19 and J is TRBJ1-1, with a tentative D call TRBD1 (5 bases). The V gene's germline CDR1 is LNHDA and CDR2 SQIVND (reference sequence). The CDR3 totals 15 residues. V was pared by 6 bases and J by 1 base, with 15 bases between. The CDR3 nucleotides read TGTGCCAGTAGCCCCAGGGTCAGCGGGAACACTGAAGCTTTCTTT. As protein: CASSPRVSGNTEAFF.

The rearrangement links TRBV19 to TRBJ2-2; 7 nucleotides match TRBD2. V was pared by 4 bases and J by 5 bases, with 7 bases of the junction left unmatched. The germline gives CDR1 LNHDA, CDR2 SQIVND (reference sequence). The CDR3 covers 15 residues. CDR3 DNA sequence: TGTGCCAGTAGTAAAGGACTAGGTTCGACCGGGGAGCTGTTTTTT. Its protein product is CASSKGLGSTGELFF.

The sample holds one count of this clone. The chain is built from TRBV2 and TRBJ2-7; D perhaps matches TRBD1 (6 bases). The CDR3 spans 12 residues. V was cut by 6 bases and J by 12 bases, with 18 bases left in between. Germline lookup yields CDR1 SNHLY and CDR2 FYNNEI. The CDR3: CASSPFGGRRYF. The CDR3, as DNA: TGTGCCAGCAGCCCATTTGGGGGCCGCCGGTACTTC.

The chain employs TRBV6-5 and TRBJ1-4; D is unclear. The CDR3 sequence is 13 residues long. CDR1 is MNHEY, CDR2 SVGAGI, per germline. The V and J ends lost 6 bases and 3 bases respectively, with 8 bases between them. The CDR3 loop is CASREVANEKLFF. The CDR3 DNA sequence: TGTGCCAGCAGGGAGGTGGCTAATGAAAAACTGTTTTTT.

The chain is built from TRBV6-5 and TRBJ2-7, with D perhaps TRBD2 (5 bases). The germline V and J ends were trimmed by 7 bases and 3 bases, with 16 bases remaining between them. The germline V gene encodes CDR1 MNHEY and CDR2 SVGAGI. The CDR3 has 14 residues. CDR3 nucleotide sequence: TGTGCCAGCATTTCCTTCAGCGGCAGCTACGAGCAGTACTTC. Translation: CASISFSGSYEQYF.